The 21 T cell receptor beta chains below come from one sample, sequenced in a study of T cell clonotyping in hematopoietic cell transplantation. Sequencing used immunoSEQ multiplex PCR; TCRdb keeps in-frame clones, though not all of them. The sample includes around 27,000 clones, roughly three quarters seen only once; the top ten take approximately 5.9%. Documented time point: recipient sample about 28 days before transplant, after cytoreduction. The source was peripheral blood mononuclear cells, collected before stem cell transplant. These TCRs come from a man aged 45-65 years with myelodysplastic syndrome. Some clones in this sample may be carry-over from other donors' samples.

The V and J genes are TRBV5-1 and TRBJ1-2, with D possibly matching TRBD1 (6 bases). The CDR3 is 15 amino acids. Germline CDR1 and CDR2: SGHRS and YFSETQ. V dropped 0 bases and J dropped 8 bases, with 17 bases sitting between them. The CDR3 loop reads CASSLGTVGISGYTF. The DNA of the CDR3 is TGCGCCAGCAGCTTGGGGACAGTGGGAATAAGCGGCTACACCTTC.

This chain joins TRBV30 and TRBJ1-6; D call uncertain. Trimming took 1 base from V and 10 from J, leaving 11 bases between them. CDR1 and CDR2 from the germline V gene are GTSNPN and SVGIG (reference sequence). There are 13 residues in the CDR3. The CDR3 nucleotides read TGTGCCTGGAGTGGAAATCCTACCTCACCCCTCCACTTT. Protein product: CAWSGNPTSPLHF.

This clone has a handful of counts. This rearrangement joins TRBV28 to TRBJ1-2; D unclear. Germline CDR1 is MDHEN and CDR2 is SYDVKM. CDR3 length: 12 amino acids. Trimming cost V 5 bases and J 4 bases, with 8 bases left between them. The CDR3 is CASSGVVYGYTF. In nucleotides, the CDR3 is TGTGCCAGCAGTGGGGTAGTCTATGGCTACACCTTC.

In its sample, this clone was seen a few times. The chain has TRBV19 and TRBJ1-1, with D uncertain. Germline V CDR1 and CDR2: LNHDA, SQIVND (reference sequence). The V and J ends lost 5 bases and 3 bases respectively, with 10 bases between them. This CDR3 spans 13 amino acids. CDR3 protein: CASSLGVDTEAFF. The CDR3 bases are TGTGCCAGTAGTTTGGGTGTTGACACTGAAGCTTTCTTT.

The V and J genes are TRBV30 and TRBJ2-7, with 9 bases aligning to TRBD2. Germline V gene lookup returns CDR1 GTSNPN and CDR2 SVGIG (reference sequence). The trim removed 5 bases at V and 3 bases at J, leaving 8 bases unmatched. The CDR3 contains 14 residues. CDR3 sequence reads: CAWSTGTSNYEQYF. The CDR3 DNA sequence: TGTGCCTGGTCGACCGGGACTAGCAACTACGAGCAGTACTTC. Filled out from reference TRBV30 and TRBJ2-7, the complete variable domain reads SQTIHQWPATLVQPVGSPLSLECTVEGTSNPNLYWYRQAAGRGLQLLFYSVGIGQISSEVPQNLSASRPQDRQFILSSKKLLLSDSGFYLCAWSTGTSNYEQYFGPGTRLTVT.

CDR3 protein: CAWSMGGREETQYF. CDR3 nucleotide sequence: TGTGCCTGGAGTATGGGGGGACGGGAAGAGACCCAGTACTTC. The V and J genes are TRBV30 and TRBJ2-5; perhaps TRBD2 as D (6 bases). Deletions cut 2 bases from V and 3 bases from J, with 13 bases between. Germline CDR1 is GTSNPN and CDR2 is SVGIG (reference sequence). The CDR3 has 14 amino acids.

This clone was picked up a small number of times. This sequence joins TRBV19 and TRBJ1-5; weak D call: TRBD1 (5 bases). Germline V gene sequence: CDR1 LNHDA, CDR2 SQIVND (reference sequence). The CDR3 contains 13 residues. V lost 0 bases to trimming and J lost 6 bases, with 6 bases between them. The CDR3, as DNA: TGTGCCAGTAGTATAGAGGGACGTCAGCCCCAGCATTTT. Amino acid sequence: CASSIEGRQPQHF.

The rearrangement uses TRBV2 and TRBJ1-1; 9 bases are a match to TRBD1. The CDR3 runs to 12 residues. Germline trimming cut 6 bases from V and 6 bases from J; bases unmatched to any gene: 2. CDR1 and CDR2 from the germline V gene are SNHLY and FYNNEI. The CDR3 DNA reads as TGTGCCAGCAGAGACAGGGGGTCTGAAGCTTTCTTT. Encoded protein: CASRDRGSEAFF.

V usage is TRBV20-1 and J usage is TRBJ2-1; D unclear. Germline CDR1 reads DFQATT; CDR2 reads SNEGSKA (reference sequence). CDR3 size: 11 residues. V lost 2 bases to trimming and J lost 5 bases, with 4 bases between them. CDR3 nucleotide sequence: TGCAGTGCTAGACGGGACAATGAGCAGTTCTTC. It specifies CSARRDNEQFF.

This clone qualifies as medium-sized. This CDR3 is CASSSGLHTEAFF. DNA of the CDR3: TGTGCCAGCAGTTCGGGACTCCACACTGAAGCTTTCTTT. The chain links TRBV6-5 to TRBJ1-1; perhaps TRBD1 as D (5 bases). CDR1 and CDR2 (germline): MNHEY, SVGAGI. Trimming removed 4 bases from V and 3 bases from J, with 9 bases in between. This CDR3 spans 13 amino acids.

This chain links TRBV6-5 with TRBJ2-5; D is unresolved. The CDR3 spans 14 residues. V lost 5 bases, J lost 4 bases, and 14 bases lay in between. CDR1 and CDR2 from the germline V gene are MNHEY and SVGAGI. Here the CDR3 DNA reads TGTGCCAGCAGTACCGCGGTCCCGGGAGAGACCCAGTACTTC. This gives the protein CASSTAVPGETQYF.

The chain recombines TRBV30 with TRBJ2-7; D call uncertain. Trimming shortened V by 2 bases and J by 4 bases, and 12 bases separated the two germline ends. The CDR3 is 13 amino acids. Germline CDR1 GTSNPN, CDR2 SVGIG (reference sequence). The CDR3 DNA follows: TGTGCCTGGAGTTATTTTAGAGGTTACGAGCAGTACTTC. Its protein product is CAWSYFRGYEQYF.

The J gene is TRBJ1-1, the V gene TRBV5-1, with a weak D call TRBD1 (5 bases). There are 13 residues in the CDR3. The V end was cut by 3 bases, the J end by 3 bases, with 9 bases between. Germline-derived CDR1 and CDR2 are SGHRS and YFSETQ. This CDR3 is CASSWGGDTEAFF. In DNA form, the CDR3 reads TGCGCCAGCAGCTGGGGGGGAGACACTGAAGCTTTCTTT.

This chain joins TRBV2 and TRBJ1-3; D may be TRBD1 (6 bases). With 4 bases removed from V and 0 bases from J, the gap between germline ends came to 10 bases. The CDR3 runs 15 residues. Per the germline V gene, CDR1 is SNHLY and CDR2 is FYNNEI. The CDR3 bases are TGTGCCAGCAGTGCCGGGACACTCTCTGGAAACACCATATATTTT. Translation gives CASSAGTLSGNTIYF.

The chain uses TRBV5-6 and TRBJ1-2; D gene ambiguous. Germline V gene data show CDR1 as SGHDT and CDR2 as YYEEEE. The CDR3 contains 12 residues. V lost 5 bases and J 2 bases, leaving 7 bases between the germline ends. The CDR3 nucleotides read TGTGCCAGCAGAGAGCGAAACTATGGCTACACCTTC. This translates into CASRERNYGYTF.

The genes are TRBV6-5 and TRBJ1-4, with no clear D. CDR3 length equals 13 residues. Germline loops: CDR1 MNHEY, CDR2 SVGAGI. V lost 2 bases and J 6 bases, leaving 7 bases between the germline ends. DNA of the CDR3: TGTGCCAGCAGTTACGACGTCCATGAAAAACTGTTTTTT. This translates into CASSYDVHEKLFF.

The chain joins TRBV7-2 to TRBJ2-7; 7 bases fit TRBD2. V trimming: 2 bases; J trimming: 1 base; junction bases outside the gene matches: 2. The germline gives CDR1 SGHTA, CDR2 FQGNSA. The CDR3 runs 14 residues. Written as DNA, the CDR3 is TGTGCCAGCAGCTTACTAGCGGAGTCCTACGAGCAGTACTTC. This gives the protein CASSLLAESYEQYF. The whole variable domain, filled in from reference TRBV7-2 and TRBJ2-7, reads GAGVSQSPSNKVTEKGKDVELRCDPISGHTALYWYRQSLGQGLEFLIYFQGNSAPDKSGLPSDRFSAERTGGSVSTLTIQRTQQEDSAVYLCASSLLAESYEQYFGPGTRLTVT.

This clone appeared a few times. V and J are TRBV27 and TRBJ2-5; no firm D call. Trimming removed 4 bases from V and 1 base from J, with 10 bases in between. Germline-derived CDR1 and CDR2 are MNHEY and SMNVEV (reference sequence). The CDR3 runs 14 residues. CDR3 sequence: CASSSFPVQETQYF. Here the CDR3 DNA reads TGTGCCAGCAGTTCATTCCCCGTCCAAGAGACCCAGTACTTC.

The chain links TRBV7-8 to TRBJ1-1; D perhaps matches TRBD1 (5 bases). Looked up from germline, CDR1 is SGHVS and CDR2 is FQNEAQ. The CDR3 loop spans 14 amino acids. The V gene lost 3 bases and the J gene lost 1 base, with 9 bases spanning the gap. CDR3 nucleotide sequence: TGTGCCAGCAGCTTTGTTGGGGGGAACACTGAAGCTTTCTTT. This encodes CASSFVGGNTEAFF.

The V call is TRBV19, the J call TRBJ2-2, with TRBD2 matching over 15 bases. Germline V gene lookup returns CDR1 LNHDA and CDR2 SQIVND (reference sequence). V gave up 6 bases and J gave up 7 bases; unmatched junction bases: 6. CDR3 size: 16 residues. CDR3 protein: CASSGLAGGQGGELFF. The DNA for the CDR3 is TGTGCCAGTAGCGGACTAGCGGGGGGGCAGGGCGGGGAGCTGTTTTTT.

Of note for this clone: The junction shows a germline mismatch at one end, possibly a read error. The CDR3 DNA is TGTGCCAGCAGCTTGGGAGCGGGGGCTTACGAGCAGTGCTTC. Translated, it gives CASSLGAGAYEQCF. This rearrangement joins TRBV5-6 to TRBJ2-7; 8 nucleotides agree with TRBD2. The CDR3 loop spans 14 amino acids. CDR1 SGHDT and CDR2 YYEEEE come from the germline V gene.